This T cell receptor beta chain is from a study of blood T cells in healthy people across ages. CDR1 and CDR2 (germline): MNHEY, SMNVEV (reference sequence). This CDR3 spans 12 amino acids. Trimming took off 11 bases at V and 1 base at J, with 10 bases between the two ends. A second about 6 to 12 cycle PCR used barcoded and J-beta primers. MiXCR, run by TCRdb on the 5' RACE reads, gives a single entry per CDR3 protein. Counted here are 650,000 to 800,000 distinct CDR3 sequences, 40% to 50% occurring once; the ten biggest clones make up around 21%. This sequence joins TRBV27 and TRBJ2-3; tentative D call: TRBD2 (6 bases). This clonotype was obtained from a man aged 55 to 70 in good health. The sample taken for sequencing was blood. This chain's CDR3 is CAGGVGTDTQYF. The DNA for the CDR3 is TGTGCCGGCGGGGTCGGCACAGATACGCAGTATTTT.